This T cell receptor beta chain emerged from a study of regulatory T cells in long-lasting Graves disease. The authors built TCR beta libraries using iRepertoire HTBI primers and Arm-PCR of CDR3 regions. TCRdb redid the calling of the multiplex PCR reads with MiXCR, one entry per CDR3 protein. The table includes about 470,000 distinct CDR3 sequences, less than 25% detected once. This clonotype came up many times. Time point specified: persistent/refractory GD, antithyroid drugs over 5 years with positive TRAb. RNA extracted from PBMCs served as the sequencing template. Per American Thyroid Association guidelines, Graves' disease was diagnosed. CDR3 length: 17 residues. Losses at the gene ends were 0 bases for V and 0 bases for J; bases not matched to a gene: 8. Germline values: CDR1 SQVTM, CDR2 ANQGSEA.

This TCR derives from a female donor with Graves disease. The chain joins TRBV29-1 to TRBJ1-1; 9 bases are a match to TRBD1. Sequencing used peripheral blood mononuclear cells (PBMCs), obtained when the disease was refractory, from a patient treated with antithyroid drugs. In nucleotides, the CDR3 is TGCAGCGTTGAAGACCCGGGACAGGGATTCATGAACACTGAAGCTTTCTTT. Amino acids: CSVEDPGQGFMNTEAFF.